This T cell receptor (beta chain) was sequenced for a study of blood T cell repertoires in COVID-19 (dated by TCRdb to 2020 to 2021). Regarding the complete study: Samples covering the acute and convalescent phases of COVID-19 were provided by collaborators in the United States, Italy and Spain. Deeply sampled blood TCRbeta repertoires from subjects exposed to, actively infected with, or recovered from COVID-19 were included in the dataset. The repertoires were made available in a free public database intended to serve as a resource for research on the immune response to SARS-CoV-2. A de-identified subject ID, COVID-19 status, age in years and sex were almost always included in the sample metadata. The samples were drawn from two sources: the first 160 participants of the ongoing ImmuneRACE study, and 1,000 to 1,500 subjects contributed by 6 global collaborators. Where HLA class I and class II types were available, the types were taken from metadata supplied by the sample provider, not from assay-based typing. The material from the prospective study consisted of cDNA or gDNA derived from T cells, B-cell-depleted T cells, or PBMCs. What the authors observed across the whole study: The quantity of clinical and demographic metadata differed by source and by participant and was supplied without curation.

Inclusive of the bounding cysteine and phenylalanine, the CDR3 is 15 residues long. Just CDR3 DNA is preserved here, 45 bases in frame from base 1. For CDR1 and CDR2, the germline V gene (reference sequence) lists SGHNT and YYREEE. The junction shows trimming of 3 bases on V and 4 bases on J, and the gene matches do not reach 8 bases of it. The immunoSEQ Assay, a bias-controlled multiplex PCR, was used to amplify TCRbeta CDR3 regions from genomic DNA. In the authors' own workflow: Nucleated cell counts per sample were estimated from amplification of reference gene primers within the assay. To quantify the absolute abundance of each unique TCRbeta CDR3 rearrangement, sequence reads were collapsed and filtered. For each sample, productive Simpson clonality was calculated as the square root of Simpson's diversity index across productive rearrangements. The immuneACCESS repertoire file appears here via TCRdb, limited to in-frame rearrangements. These files lack a portion of the clones; in checked studies, under half of the deficit traces to unresolved V genes, and the cause of the others is not known. V and J calls and clone size are given by that table; D and trimming were obtained from the DNA. The sample includes hundreds of thousands of clones, with around 82% observed a single time. Less than 4% of the sample comes from the top ten.

In the prospective study, participants were about 18 to 90 years old, resided in fewer than 25 geographic areas of the United States, and were enrolled through a virtual design. Cohort assignment in the prospective study relied on participant-reported clinical history from a screening survey and a study questionnaire. Exposed participants were defined as having been in contact with someone with a PCR-confirmed or clinician-diagnosed COVID-19 case within 2 weeks of study entry. Mobile phlebotomists in the prospective study collected whole blood, serum and a nasopharyngeal or oropharyngeal swab from every participant. Over a roughly 2-month period, participants in the prospective study had the option of providing additional blood draws and questionnaires. Prospective study blood samples were shipped either frozen or at room temperature before DNA extraction. Of note for this clone: Its antigen is not yet known. No much larger clonotype is one base removed from it; base qualities were not supplied.

The chain is assembled from TRBV5-4 and TRBJ1-2, with 8 junctional bases fitting TRBD1. This TCR was sampled from a woman in her thirties or forties who had been exposed to COVID-19. Source material: PBMCs or T cells enriched from blood (not recorded which). In nucleotide form, the sequence is TGTGCCAGCAGCTCGGGGACAGGCTTCCTCTATGGCTACACCTTC. The translation is CASSSGTGFLYGYTF.